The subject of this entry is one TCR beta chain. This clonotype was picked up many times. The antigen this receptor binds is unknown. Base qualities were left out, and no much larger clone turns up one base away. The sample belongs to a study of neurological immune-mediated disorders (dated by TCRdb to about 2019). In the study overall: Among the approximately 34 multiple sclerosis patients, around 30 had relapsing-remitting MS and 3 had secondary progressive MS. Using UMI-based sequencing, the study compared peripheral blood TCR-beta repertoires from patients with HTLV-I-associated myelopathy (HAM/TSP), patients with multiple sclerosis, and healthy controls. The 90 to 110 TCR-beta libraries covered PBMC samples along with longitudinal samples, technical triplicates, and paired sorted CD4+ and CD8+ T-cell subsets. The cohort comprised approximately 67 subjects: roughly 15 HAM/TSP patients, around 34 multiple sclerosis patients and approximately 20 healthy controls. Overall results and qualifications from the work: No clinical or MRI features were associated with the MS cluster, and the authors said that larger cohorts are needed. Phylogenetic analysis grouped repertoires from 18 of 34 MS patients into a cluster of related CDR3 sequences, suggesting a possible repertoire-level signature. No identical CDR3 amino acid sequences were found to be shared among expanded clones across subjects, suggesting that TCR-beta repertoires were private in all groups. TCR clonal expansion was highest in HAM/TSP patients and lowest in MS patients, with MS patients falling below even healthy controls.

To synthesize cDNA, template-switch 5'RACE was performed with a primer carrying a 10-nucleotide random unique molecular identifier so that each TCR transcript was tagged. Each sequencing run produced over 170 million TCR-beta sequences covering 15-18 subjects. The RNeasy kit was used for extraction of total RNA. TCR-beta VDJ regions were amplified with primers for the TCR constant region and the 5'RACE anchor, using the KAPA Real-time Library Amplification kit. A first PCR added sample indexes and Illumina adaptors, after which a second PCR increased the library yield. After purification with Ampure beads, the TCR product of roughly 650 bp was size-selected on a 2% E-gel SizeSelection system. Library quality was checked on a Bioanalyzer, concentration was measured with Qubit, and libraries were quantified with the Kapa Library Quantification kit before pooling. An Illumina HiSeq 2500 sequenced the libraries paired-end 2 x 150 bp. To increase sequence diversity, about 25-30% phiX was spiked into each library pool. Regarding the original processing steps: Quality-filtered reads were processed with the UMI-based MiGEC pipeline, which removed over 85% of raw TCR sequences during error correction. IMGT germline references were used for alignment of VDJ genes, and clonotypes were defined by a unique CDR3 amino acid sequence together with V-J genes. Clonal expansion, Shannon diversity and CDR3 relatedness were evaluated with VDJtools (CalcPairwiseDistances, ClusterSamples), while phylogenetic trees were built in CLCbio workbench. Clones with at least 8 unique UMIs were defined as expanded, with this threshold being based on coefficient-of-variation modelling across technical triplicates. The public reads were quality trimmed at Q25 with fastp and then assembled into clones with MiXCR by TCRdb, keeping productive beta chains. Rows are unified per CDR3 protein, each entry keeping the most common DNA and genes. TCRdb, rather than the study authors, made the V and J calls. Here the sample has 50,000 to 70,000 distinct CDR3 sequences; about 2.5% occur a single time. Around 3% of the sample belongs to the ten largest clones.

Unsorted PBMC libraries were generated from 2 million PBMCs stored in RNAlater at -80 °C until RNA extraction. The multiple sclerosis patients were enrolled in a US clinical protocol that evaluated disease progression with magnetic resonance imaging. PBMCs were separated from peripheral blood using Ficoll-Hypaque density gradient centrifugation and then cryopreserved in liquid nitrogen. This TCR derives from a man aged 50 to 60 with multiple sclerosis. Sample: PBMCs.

The CDR3 loop reads CASSLEGTGGLYEQYF. Here is the DNA: TGTGCCAGCAGCTTAGAGGGGACAGGGGGCCTGTACGAGCAGTACTTC. The sequence joins TRBV7-2 to TRBJ2-7; the central 12 bases match TRBD1. As encoded in the germline V gene, CDR1 is SGHTA while CDR2 is FQGNSA. The germline V and J ends show losses of 1 base and 4 bases respectively, and no gene match explains 5 bases of the junction. Reading from cysteine to phenylalanine, the CDR3 counts 16 amino acids. Here the CDR3 DNA is all that survives: 48 bases in frame from base 1.